The 18 T cell receptor beta chains below come from one sample, sequenced in a study of blood T cell repertoires in COVID-19. TCRdb's table, derived via immunoSEQ multiplex PCR, lists solely in-frame clones and lacks some. Among about 200,000 clones listed, around 84% were seen once. What was sequenced was peripheral blood. The receptors shown here come from a man older than 75 with acute or convalescent COVID-19.

The chain combines TRBV5-1 with TRBJ1-2, with 9 bases lining up with TRBD1. The CDR3 sequence is 12 residues long. J was trimmed by 14 bases and V by 4 bases; bases with no gene match: 9. Germline values: CDR1 SGHRS, CDR2 YFSETQ. The CDR3 reads CASSIAGQGKTF. CDR3 sequence (DNA): TGCGCCAGCAGCATTGCCGGACAGGGGAAAACCTTC.

Notes on this clone: In the same sample, other DNA sequences code for this CDR3. V usage is TRBV5-1 and J usage is TRBJ2-2; the match to TRBD2 covers 8 bases. The CDR3 spans 15 residues. Trimming removed 0 bases from V and 4 bases from J; junction bases left unmatched: 2. Germline-derived CDR1 and CDR2 are SGHRS and YFSETQ. CDR3 sequence reads: CASSLVAGSTGELFF. Written as DNA, the CDR3 is TGCGCCAGCAGCTTGGTAGCGGGGAGCACCGGGGAGCTGTTTTTT.

The chain employs TRBV5-1 and TRBJ2-1, with 10 nucleotides matching TRBD2. The ends lost 1 base at V and 6 bases at J; junction bases unmatched: 4. This CDR3 region has 15 residues. The V gene's germline CDR1 is SGHRS and CDR2 YFSETQ. As DNA, the CDR3 is TGCGCCAGCAGCTTGAGGGCTAGCGGGGGCAATGAGCAGTTCTTC. This codes for CASSLRASGGNEQFF.

J is TRBJ2-2 and V is TRBV5-1, with 8 bases lining up with TRBD1. V was pared by 4 bases and J by 1 base, with 6 bases of the junction left unmatched. Germline V gene sequence: CDR1 SGHRS, CDR2 YFSETQ. The CDR3 runs 16 residues. CDR3 protein: CASSAWDRRNTGELFF. As DNA, the CDR3 is TGCGCCAGCAGCGCCTGGGACAGGAGGAACACCGGGGAGCTGTTTTTT. Using reference TRBV5-1 and TRBJ2-2 for the parts outside the CDR3, the full variable domain is KAGVTQTPRYLIKTRGQQVTLSCSPISGHRSVSWYQQTPGQGLQFLFEYFSETQRNKGNFPGRFSGRQFSNSRSEMNVSTLELGDSALYLCASSAWDRRNTGELFFGEGSRLTVL.

The V call is TRBV15, the J call TRBJ2-1; 8 bases align to TRBD1. Looked up from germline, CDR1 is LNHNV and CDR2 is YYDKDF (reference sequence). The CDR3 is made up of 16 amino acids. After removal of 5 bases from V and 0 bases from J, the junction contained 6 bases not matched to a gene. CDR3 DNA: TGTGCCACCAGCCCAAGGACAGGGAGCTCCTACAATGAGCAGTTCTTC. Protein product: CATSPRTGSSYNEQFF.

This rearrangement joins TRBV27 to TRBJ2-5, with a tentative D call TRBD1 (6 bases). The germline CDR1 and CDR2 sequences are MNHEY and SMNVEV (reference sequence). The CDR3 consists of 14 residues. Trimming left V 7 bases short and J 5 bases short, with 17 bases between. The DNA for the CDR3 is TGTGCCAGCACCTCGGGGACAAATGGGGAGACCCAGTACTTC. It encodes CASTSGTNGETQYF.

The chain recombines TRBV7-6 with TRBJ2-3; 8 bases fit TRBD1. Germline V gene sequence: CDR1 SGHVS, CDR2 FNYEAQ. The CDR3 spans 16 residues. J was trimmed by 0 bases and V by 2 bases; bases with no gene match: 4. CDR3 amino acids: CASSLRTGLSTDTQYF. The CDR3 DNA sequence: TGTGCCAGCAGCTTACGGACAGGGCTAAGCACAGATACGCAGTATTTT.

The J gene is TRBJ2-1, the V gene TRBV5-1; 7 bases match TRBD2. V was clipped by 5 bases and J by 3 bases; unmatched bases: 5. The germline CDR1 and CDR2 sequences are SGHRS and YFSETQ. The length of the CDR3 is 14 residues. CDR3 nucleotides: TGCGCCAGCAGAGAGGCGGGGGACTACAATGAGCAGTTCTTC. Its translation: CASREAGDYNEQFF.

For the CDR3, the DNA is TGTGCCAGCACCTCGGAACAGGGTGTTTCACCCCTCCACTTT. It codes for CASTSEQGVSPLHF. The genes are TRBV27 and TRBJ1-6, with a weak D call TRBD1 (6 bases). Germline loops: CDR1 MNHEY, CDR2 SMNVEV (reference sequence). Trimming pared 7 bases from V and 9 bases from J, leaving 16 bases between. This CDR3 spans 14 amino acids.

The CDR3 is CASSPTVQETQYF. The CDR3 region has the DNA TGTGCCAGCAGCCCGACTGTTCAAGAGACCCAGTACTTC. This chain links TRBV3-1 (or the pseudogene TRBV3-2) with TRBJ2-5; D uncertain. The CDR3 is 13 amino acids. Trimming took 4 bases from V and 2 from J, leaving 8 bases between them. Germline V gives CDR1 LGHDT, CDR2 YNNKEL (reference sequence).

This clone showed up just a few times. The J gene is TRBJ2-7, the V gene TRBV27; D possibly corresponds to TRBD1 (5 bases). The CDR3 loop spans 15 amino acids. Trimming cost V 6 bases and J 0 bases, with 15 bases left between them. The germline V gene encodes CDR1 MNHEY and CDR2 SMNVEV (reference sequence). The CDR3 here is CASSPRKGPSYEQYF. In nucleotides, the CDR3 is TGTGCCAGCAGCCCTAGGAAGGGGCCCTCCTACGAGCAGTACTTC.

This clone was seen a single time. The CDR3 protein is CASRSGLAVWYF. The CDR3 coding sequence is TGTGCCAGCAGATCGGGACTAGCAGTGTGGTATTTT. This chain links TRBV28 with TRBJ2-3; 9 bases map to TRBD2. With V trimmed by 6 bases and J by 14 bases, 9 bases remained unmatched. The CDR3 sequence is 12 residues long. From germline, CDR1 is MDHEN and CDR2 SYDVKM.

The V call is TRBV21-1, the J call TRBJ1-4. TRBV21-1 is noted as a pseudogene. This CDR3 spans 17 amino acids. The CDR3: CASSIAASVELREKLFF. In nucleotides, the CDR3 is TGTGCCAGCAGCATCGCGGCGTCTGTGGAACTGAGAGAAAAACTGTTTTTT.

This clone appeared a single time. The gene calls are TRBV6-5 and TRBJ1-5, with 9 bases matching TRBD1. The CDR3 is 16 residues long. The V segment lost 4 bases and the J segment 2 bases; nucleotides outside the gene matches: 6. Germline V gene lookup returns CDR1 MNHEY and CDR2 SVGAGI. The CDR3 here is CASSLQGALGNQPQHF. CDR3 coding DNA: TGTGCCAGCAGTTTACAGGGGGCGCTGGGCAATCAGCCCCAGCATTTT.

The V gene is TRBV28, the J gene TRBJ1-5; D unclear. Trimming pared 2 bases from V and 3 bases from J, leaving 8 bases between. Germline CDR1 MDHEN, CDR2 SYDVKM. The CDR3 contains 14 residues. CDR3 sequence reads: CASSLPRVNQPQHF. As DNA, the CDR3 is TGTGCCAGCAGTTTACCCCGGGTCAATCAGCCCCAGCATTTT.

The chain joins TRBV5-4 to TRBJ2-2, with 7 bases that match TRBD2. CDR3 length: 17 amino acids. Germline CDR1 SGHNT, CDR2 YYREEE (reference sequence). V lost 4 bases, J lost 4 bases, and 13 bases stayed unmatched. The CDR3 loop reads CASSLPGLGGGTGELFF. CDR3 nucleotides: TGTGCCAGCAGCCTCCCCGGGCTAGGCGGGGGCACCGGGGAGCTGTTTTTT.

The chain couples TRBV18 to TRBJ1-1, with a tentative D call TRBD1 (5 bases). The CDR3 is made up of 16 amino acids. Germline V CDR1 and CDR2: KGHSH, LQKENI. Trimming stripped 6 bases from V and 6 bases from J, with 23 bases between. CDR3 region: CASSLGTSGDGAEAFF. CDR3 in DNA: TGTGCCAGCTCGCTTGGGACTTCCGGGGACGGGGCTGAAGCTTTCTTT.

This clone was recorded a few times. The V call is TRBV2, the J call TRBJ1-6, with 10 bases matching TRBD1. The CDR3 totals 15 residues. Germline-derived CDR1 and CDR2 are SNHLY and FYNNEI. Trimming cost V 6 bases and J 10 bases; bases outside gene matches: 9. The CDR3 DNA reads TGTGCCAGCAGGAGACAGGGGGCAGGAGGCTCACCCCTCCACTTT. Its translation: CASRRQGAGGSPLHF.